Following are 32 T cell receptor beta chains from one sample sequenced in a study of blood T cells in healthy people across ages. A J-beta primer mix and a sample-barcoded 5' primer were used in a second PCR of roughly 6 to 12 cycles. TCRdb re-called the 5' RACE reads with MiXCR, one entry per CDR3 protein. The sample lists about 760,000 distinct CDR3 sequences, 25% occurring once. The same specimen was also included in a second study, on T cells of mothers and their children.

Sequenced sample: blood. The receptors come from a boy younger than 18 in good health.

This CDR3 reads CSARDWDEQNIQYF. The CDR3 DNA sequence: TGCAGTGCTAGAGATTGGGACGAACAAAACATTCAGTACTTC. The chain recombines TRBV20-1 with TRBJ2-4; the D gene could be TRBD1 or TRBD2 (5 bases each). This CDR3 has 14 amino acids. Trimming removed 0 bases from V and 5 bases from J, with 11 bases in between. The V gene's germline CDR1 is DFQATT and CDR2 SNEGSKA (reference sequence).

J is TRBJ2-1 and V is TRBV29-1, with a tentative D call TRBD2 (6 bases). Germline CDR1 SQVTM, CDR2 ANQGSEA. The CDR3 contains 14 residues. Between the trimmed V and J ends, which lost 6 bases and 1 base, there was a span of 13 bases. The CDR3 here is CSVAGTDSYNEQFF. CDR3 coding DNA: TGCAGCGTCGCGGGGACCGATTCCTACAATGAGCAGTTCTTC.

In this sample, this clonotype turned up a few times. The V gene is TRBV20-1, the J gene TRBJ2-3; D gene ambiguous. This CDR3 comprises 13 residues. Between the trimmed V and J ends, which lost 6 bases and 1 base, there was a span of 11 bases. Germline CDR1 is DFQATT and CDR2 is SNEGSKA (reference sequence). CDR3 sequence: CSALRPGTDTQYF. For the CDR3, the DNA is TGCAGTGCCCTCAGACCCGGCACAGATACGCAGTATTTT.

The chain couples TRBV14 to TRBJ2-1, with D unclear. V was clipped by 3 bases and J by 10 bases, with 13 bases between them. The CDR3 totals 13 residues. CDR1 and CDR2 (germline): SGHDN, FVKESK. The CDR3 DNA sequence: TGTGCCAGCAGCCAGCCCCCCGAGGACGAGCAGTTCTTC. It codes for CASSQPPEDEQFF.

A few counts support this clonotype. CDR3 bases: TGTGCCAGCAGCGTAGGTGGGACTAGCGGGAGTTTGGAGACCCAGTACTTC. It codes for CASSVGGTSGSLETQYF. This chain connects TRBV9 to TRBJ2-1; 14 bases match TRBD2. Near its end, the DNA agrees better with TRBJ2-5, so the J call may be wrong. The CDR3 is 17 residues long. Germline CDR1 reads SGDLS; CDR2 reads YYNGEE.

This chain joins TRBV7-2 and TRBJ2-7, with D possibly being TRBD2 (6 bases). The V and J ends lost 1 base and 3 bases respectively, with 10 bases between them. The CDR3 has 14 amino acids. The V gene's germline CDR1 is SGHTA and CDR2 FQGNSA. The CDR3 sequence: CASSLGRAVYEQYF. As DNA, the CDR3 is TGTGCCAGCAGCTTAGGGAGGGCGGTCTACGAGCAGTACTTC.

V usage is TRBV7-3 and J usage is TRBJ1-1; D possibly corresponds to TRBD1 (5 bases). Trimming removed 4 bases at V and 4 bases at J, with 10 bases between. Germline loops: CDR1 SGHTA, CDR2 FQGTGA. The CDR3 has 13 amino acids. The CDR3 DNA is TGTGCCAGCAGCTGGGGACCGGGCACTGAAGCTTTCTTT. Its protein product is CASSWGPGTEAFF.

This clonotype was found many times. The chain employs TRBV7-9 and TRBJ1-3; 7 nucleotides agree with TRBD1. V shed 5 bases, J shed 1 base, and the junction held 5 bases outside the gene matches. CDR1 is SEHNR, CDR2 FQNEAQ, per germline (reference sequence). The CDR3 consists of 15 residues. The CDR3 reads CASSTGTDSGNTIYF. The CDR3 DNA follows: TGTGCCAGCAGCACTGGGACAGATTCTGGAAACACCATATATTTT.

The rearrangement joins TRBV7-9 to TRBJ2-7, with D perhaps TRBD1 (6 bases). Deletions cut 2 bases from V and 2 bases from J, with 13 bases between. Germline assignment: CDR1 SEHNR and CDR2 FQNEAQ (reference sequence). This CDR3 is built from 15 residues. The CDR3 bases are TGTGCCAGCAGCTTATCAACAGGGCCCCCCTACGAGCAGTACTTC. This gives the protein CASSLSTGPPYEQYF.

V gene TRBV5-5 combines with J gene TRBJ2-1; D remains ambiguous. The length of the CDR3 is 13 residues. Trimming left V 1 base short and J 7 bases short, with 9 bases between. Germline V gives CDR1 SGHKS, CDR2 YYEKEE (reference sequence). CDR3 sequence (DNA): TGTGCCAGCAGCTTGCCTGGTCTGAATGAGCAGTTCTTC. This codes for CASSLPGLNEQFF.

This clonotype was counted only a few times. V usage is TRBV29-1 and J usage is TRBJ2-1; TRBD2 might be the D (6 bases). The CDR3 contains 12 residues. Trimming left V 7 bases short and J 9 bases short, with 16 bases between. The germline gives CDR1 SQVTM, CDR2 ANQGSEA. The CDR3 reads CSAAGLDGEQFF. CDR3 bases: TGCAGCGCCGCGGGACTCGATGGTGAGCAGTTCTTC.

In its sample, this clonotype was seen many times. The chain recombines TRBV5-1 with TRBJ2-3; 10 bases agree with TRBD1. After removal of 3 bases from V and 3 bases from J, the junction contained 1 base not matched to a gene. The CDR3 sequence is 14 residues long. The germline gives CDR1 SGHRS, CDR2 YFSETQ. In nucleotides, the CDR3 is TGCGCCAGCAGCTGGGACAGGGGAACAGATACGCAGTATTTT. It yields the protein CASSWDRGTDTQYF.

As for this clonotype: Germline is not matched at one junction end, which may reflect a read error. The V gene is TRBV4-3, the J gene TRBJ2-4; 7 nucleotides align to TRBD1. Germline loops: CDR1 LGHNA, CDR2 YSLEER. This CDR3 contains 15 residues. CDR3 sequence reads: CASSQDRGGENIHYF. In nucleotides, the CDR3 is TGCGCCAGCAGCCAAGATCGAGGGGGCGAAAACATTCATTACTTC.

V is TRBV29-1 and J is TRBJ2-2; D call uncertain. The CDR3 loop spans 12 amino acids. Trimming took 0 bases from V and 6 from J, leaving 5 bases between them. From germline, CDR1 is SQVTM and CDR2 ANQGSEA. This CDR3 is CSVEDGAGELFF. CDR3 nucleotide sequence: TGCAGCGTTGAAGATGGTGCCGGGGAGCTGTTTTTT.

The chain uses TRBV7-2 and TRBJ2-3; possibly TRBD2 for D (6 bases). Germline-derived CDR1 and CDR2 are SGHTA and FQGNSA. Trimming removed 4 bases from V and 1 base from J, with 12 bases in between. The CDR3 is 15 amino acids. CDR3 region: CASSSLERGTDTQYF. CDR3 in DNA: TGTGCCAGCAGCTCTCTTGAGCGGGGCACAGATACGCAGTATTTT.

Only a few counts were recorded for this clonotype. This chain links TRBV7-9 with TRBJ2-1; 9 bases fit TRBD1. V lost 5 bases to trimming and J lost 8 bases; unmatched junction nucleotides: 10. Germline CDR1 and CDR2: SEHNR and FQNEAQ (reference sequence). The CDR3 totals 15 residues. The CDR3 coding sequence is TGTGCCAGCAGCCAGTCCGGGACAGGGAAGGATGAGCAGTTCTTC. Its translation: CASSQSGTGKDEQFF.

The chain carries TRBV19 and TRBJ2-3, with TRBD1 as a possible D gene (6 bases). V dropped 8 bases and J dropped 4 bases, with 16 bases sitting between them. CDR3 size: 14 residues. In germline, CDR1 is LNHDA, CDR2 SQIVND (reference sequence). CDR3 nucleotide sequence: TGTGCCAGTCGTCAGCCAGGGGATTCAGATACGCAGTATTTT. Translation gives CASRQPGDSDTQYF.

This clonotype was counted between two and nine times. The chain uses TRBV4-1 and TRBJ2-1, with unresolved D. The end of the DNA aligns better with TRBJ2-5, so the J call may be wrong. CDR3 length: 15 amino acids. Germline values: CDR1 MGHRA, CDR2 YSYEKL. The CDR3 region has the DNA TGCGCCAGCAGCCAAGATGGGGTGGCCTTTGAGACCCAGTACTTC. Its translation is CASSQDGVAFETQYF.

This clonotype was counted a few times. The genes are TRBV11-2 and TRBJ1-3, with TRBD1 as a possible D gene (6 bases). V lost 3 bases to trimming and J lost 4 bases, with 19 bases between them. Germline CDR1 SGHAT, CDR2 FQNNGV. The CDR3 spans 17 residues. The CDR3 region is CASSFATRGPSGNTIYF. CDR3 in DNA: TGTGCCAGCAGCTTCGCTACTCGGGGGCCCTCCGGAAACACCATATATTTT.

In its sample, this clonotype was seen many times. The chain employs TRBV28 and TRBJ2-7; D gene ambiguous. V was clipped by 5 bases and J by 6 bases, with 8 bases between them. The CDR3 spans 11 residues. Germline V gene sequence: CDR1 MDHEN, CDR2 SYDVKM. As DNA, the CDR3 is TGTGCCAGCAGTACATCTATCGAGCAGTACTTC. Encoded protein: CASSTSIEQYF.

This clonotype has just a few counts. The CDR3 sequence: CATSREWGYNEQFF. For the CDR3, the DNA is TGTGCCACCAGCAGAGAGTGGGGCTACAATGAGCAGTTCTTC. The chain employs TRBV15 and TRBJ2-1; D is ambiguous. Germline V gene sequence: CDR1 LNHNV, CDR2 YYDKDF (reference sequence). CDR3 length: 14 residues. Trimming removed 0 bases at V and 3 bases at J, with 6 bases between.

J is TRBJ2-2 and V is TRBV5-5, with 8 positions matching TRBD1. This CDR3 comprises 17 residues. The germline V gene encodes CDR1 SGHKS and CDR2 YYEKEE (reference sequence). V dropped 3 bases and J dropped 0; count of bases not matched to a gene: 7. The CDR3 loop reads CASSWLPGQANTGELFF. The DNA for the CDR3 is TGTGCCAGCAGCTGGTTGCCGGGACAGGCGAACACCGGGGAGCTGTTTTTT. The full variable domain, completed using reference TRBV5-5 and TRBJ2-2, is DAGVTQSPTHLIKTRGQQVTLRCSPISGHKSVSWYQQVLGQGPQFIFQYYEKEERGRGNFPDRFSARQFPNYSSELNVNALLLGDSALYLCASSWLPGQANTGELFFGEGSRLTVL.

The chain employs TRBV4-3 and TRBJ1-3, with D unclear. Trimming stripped 0 bases from V and 2 bases from J, with 11 bases between. Per the germline V gene, CDR1 is LGHNA and CDR2 is YSLEER. This CDR3 spans 16 amino acids. The CDR3 is CASSQEVSKTGNTIYF. As DNA, the CDR3 is TGCGCCAGCAGCCAAGAAGTGTCGAAAACTGGAAACACCATATATTTT.

The chain has TRBV29-1 and TRBJ2-3; TRBD2 is a possible D gene (6 bases). The CDR3 covers 15 residues. Germline CDR1 reads SQVTM; CDR2 reads ANQGSEA. The germline V and J ends were trimmed by 1 base and 1 base, with 12 bases remaining between them. This CDR3 reads CSVEGVGEGTDTQYF. The CDR3 coding sequence is TGCAGCGTTGAAGGAGTGGGGGAGGGCACAGATACGCAGTATTTT.

The V call is TRBV6-5, the J call TRBJ2-7, with 7 bases fitting TRBD2. The CDR3 length is 16 residues. Germline loops: CDR1 MNHEY, CDR2 SVGAGI. The J segment lost 5 bases and the V segment lost 1 base, leaving 11 bases of the junction unmatched. The CDR3 is CASSYYPLAGEDEQYF. Here the CDR3 DNA reads TGTGCCAGCAGTTACTACCCCTTGGCGGGAGAGGACGAGCAGTACTTC.

This clonotype came up a few times. This sequence joins TRBV12-3 or TRBV12-4 and TRBJ2-7; TRBD1 matches 8 bases. The CDR3 is 15 amino acids. V dropped 4 bases and J dropped 2; count of bases not matched to a gene: 7. The CDR3 bases are TGTGCCAGCAGTTCCAGCAGGACAGGGACCTACGAGCAGTACTTC. As protein: CASSSSRTGTYEQYF.

Here the CDR3 DNA reads TGTGCCAGCAGCAAATTCCCTCCGGAGCAAGAGACCCAGTACTTC. This translates into CASSKFPPEQETQYF. The chain couples TRBV21-1 to TRBJ2-1; the DNA was not used to check the table's D call, TRBD2. With the DNA end fitting TRBJ2-5 better, the J assignment may be wrong. TRBV21-1 is tagged as a pseudogene. The CDR3 loop spans 15 amino acids.

This clonotype has only one observation. V usage is TRBV7-2 and J usage is TRBJ1-1; D unclear. Trimming cost V 5 bases and J 1 base, with 14 bases left between them. This CDR3 region has 15 residues. Germline V CDR1 and CDR2: SGHTA, FQGNSA. CDR3 region: CASSPLRVTNTEAFF. The DNA for the CDR3 is TGTGCCAGCAGCCCCTTGAGAGTGACGAACACTGAAGCTTTCTTT.

The chain uses TRBV27 and TRBJ2-7; D ambiguous. V was cut by 0 bases and J by 3 bases, with 9 bases left in between. This CDR3 spans 14 amino acids. Germline loops: CDR1 MNHEY, CDR2 SMNVEV (reference sequence). The CDR3 bases are TGTGCCAGCAGTTTATCGTGGCAGCTCTACGAGCAGTACTTC. Its protein is CASSLSWQLYEQYF.

This clonotype was observed a handful of times. V gene TRBV5-1 combines with J gene TRBJ2-1, with 9 bases lining up with TRBD2. The DNA end favors TRBJ2-5, so the J call may be wrong. The CDR3 is made up of 13 amino acids. Germline CDR1 and CDR2: SGHRS and YFSETQ. The CDR3 here is CASDSGRMETQYF. CDR3 in DNA: TGCGCCAGCGATAGCGGGAGAATGGAGACCCAGTACTTC.

The V call is TRBV4-1, the J call TRBJ2-5; D not resolved. Trimming cost V 0 bases and J 5 bases, with 10 bases left between them. The CDR3 spans 14 residues. CDR1 is MGHRA, CDR2 YSYEKL, per germline. The CDR3 spells CASSQETHRETQYF. CDR3 bases: TGCGCCAGCAGCCAAGAGACACATAGGGAGACCCAGTACTTC.

This clonotype was seen more than once but under ten times. The J gene is TRBJ1-4, the V gene TRBV28; D unresolved. V shed 5 bases and J shed 9 bases, with 10 bases lying between them. The CDR3 runs to 12 residues. Germline CDR1 is MDHEN and CDR2 is SYDVKM. CDR3: CASSVLQQKLFF. CDR3 DNA: TGTGCCAGCAGTGTCTTACAGCAAAAACTGTTTTTT.